The present entry profiles one T cell receptor beta chain with its context. Its target is not known. This specimen comes from a study of T cell repertoires in cytomegalovirus infection. Study at large: Signatures in public TCR beta sequences pointed to both CMV infection and matching HLA type.

TCRdb analysed the reads with MiXCR anew, one entry per CDR3 protein. The sample records roughly 150,000 distinct CDR3 sequences, less than 25% being singletons. V was trimmed by 1 base and J by 8 bases, leaving 8 bases between them. CDR1 and CDR2 (germline): MNHNS, SASEGT. This CDR3 region has 12 residues. Regarding the study as a whole: In two of eight donors, the top clonotype was HLA-C-restricted CMV-specific. Of the TCR beta families, the public ones yielded a cumulative frequency that identified carriers of CMV plus the relevant HLA.

The sample taken for sequencing was PBMCs. The TCR originated in a human donor in good health (CMV status not recorded). Some clones in this sample may be carry-over from other donors' samples. The rearrangement joins TRBV6-1 to TRBJ1-1; D remains unclear. The DNA for the CDR3 is TGTGCCAGCAGTGAAGTGGCAAACGAAGCTTTCTTT. Its translation is CASSEVANEAFF.